The 17 T cell receptor beta chains presented below share a single source sample, sequenced in a study of cytomegalovirus exposure and HLA in healthy donors. The PCR made use of 60 Vbeta and 13 Jbeta primers. TCRdb's table, derived via immunoSEQ multiplex PCR, lists solely in-frame clones and lacks some. The table lists fewer than 250,000 clones, over 60% of them singletons. The sample taken for sequencing was PBMCs. These receptors came from a woman aged 25 to 39 in good health and CMV-seropositive.

The chain combines TRBV11-3 with TRBJ2-7; D remains ambiguous. The germline V gene encodes CDR1 SGHNT and CDR2 YENEEA. The length of the CDR3 is 15 residues. Trimming took off 1 base at V and 3 bases at J, with 13 bases between the two ends. Here the CDR3 reads CASSLGGSSFYEQYF. The DNA of the CDR3 is TGTGCCAGCAGCTTAGGAGGTAGTAGTTTCTACGAGCAGTACTTC. The complete variable domain, with remaining parts taken from reference TRBV11-3 and TRBJ2-7, reads EAGVVQSPRYKIIEKKQPVAFWCNPISGHNTLYWYLQNLGQGPELLIRYENEEAVDDSQLPKDRFSAERLKGVDSTLKIQPAELGDSAVYLCASSLGGSSFYEQYFGPGTRLTVT.

The V gene is TRBV4-2, the J gene TRBJ2-2; perhaps TRBD1 as D (5 bases). The length of the CDR3 is 15 residues. V was pared by 1 base and J by 6 bases, with 12 bases between. Germline-derived CDR1 and CDR2 are LGHNA and YNFKEQ. The CDR3 sequence: CASSQGQGKPGELFF. The DNA for the CDR3 is TGTGCCAGCAGCCAAGGTCAGGGTAAACCCGGGGAGCTGTTTTTT.

The chain has TRBV11-2 and TRBJ1-1; 9 bases are a match to TRBD1. CDR3 length: 17 residues. The V gene's germline CDR1 is SGHAT and CDR2 FQNNGV. Trimming at V came to 5 bases and at J to 3 bases, leaving 13 bases not matched to a gene. The CDR3 nucleotides are TGTGCCAGCAGCCCCGGACAGGGGAGGCGTCTAGACACTGAAGCTTTCTTT. Protein: CASSPGQGRRLDTEAFF.

The rearrangement joins TRBV5-1 to TRBJ1-1; 8 bases are a match to TRBD1. Germline V lookup: CDR1 SGHRS, CDR2 YFSETQ. The CDR3 consists of 16 residues. V trimming: 4 bases; J trimming: 0 bases; junction bases outside the gene matches: 8. This CDR3 is CASSQQGGIMNTEAFF. CDR3 coding DNA: TGCGCCAGCAGCCAACAGGGGGGAATAATGAACACTGAAGCTTTCTTT.

This clone came up a few times. The chain carries TRBV7-3 and TRBJ1-5, with TRBD1 as a possible D gene (6 bases). V was clipped by 3 bases and J by 7 bases, with 10 bases between them. Looked up from germline, CDR1 is SGHTA and CDR2 is FQGTGA. CDR3 size: 13 residues. As DNA, the CDR3 is TGTGCCAGCAGCTTGGGGGCTCAACAGCCCCAGCATTTT. Translating it yields CASSLGAQQPQHF. The variable domain in full, completed from reference TRBV7-3 and TRBJ1-5, reads GAGVSQTPSNKVTEKGKYVELRCDPISGHTALYWYRQSLGQGPEFLIYFQGTGAADDSGLPNDRFFAVRPEGSVSTLKIQRTERGDSAVYLCASSLGAQQPQHFGDGTRLSIL.

The chain carries TRBV7-3 and TRBJ2-2; D is perhaps TRBD2 (5 bases). Germline values: CDR1 SGHTA, CDR2 FQGTGA. CDR3 length equals 16 residues. Trimming cost V 5 bases and J 3 bases, with 16 bases left between them. CDR3 sequence: CASSATLTRHTGELFF. DNA for the CDR3: TGTGCCAGCAGCGCAACACTAACTAGGCACACCGGGGAGCTGTTTTTT.

This clone turned up a few times. The V and J genes are TRBV28 and TRBJ2-7; 9 bases fit TRBD1. Germline CDR1 and CDR2: MDHEN and SYDVKM. V dropped 5 bases and J dropped 5; count of bases not matched to a gene: 4. The CDR3 has 13 residues. CDR3 sequence (DNA): TGTGCCAGCAGTAAGGACAGGGGACACGAGCAGTACTTC. It yields the protein CASSKDRGHEQYF.

V and J are TRBV15 and TRBJ1-1; TRBD1 agrees at 10 bases. The CDR3 extends over 15 amino acids. Germline lookup yields CDR1 LNHNV and CDR2 YYDKDF (reference sequence). The junction had 6 bases not matched to a gene; V was cut back by 1 base and J by 7 bases. The DNA for the CDR3 is TGTGCCACCAGCAGAGGCCGGGACAGGGGCCTTGAAGCTTTCTTT. Its translation is CATSRGRDRGLEAFF.

This clone has just a few counts. The CDR3 bases are TGTGCCAGCAGCTTTGTCGGGGGTGATACCGGGGAGCTGTTTTTT. This codes for CASSFVGGDTGELFF. The chain links TRBV11-2 to TRBJ2-2, with a tentative D call TRBD2 (6 bases). Germline-derived CDR1 and CDR2 are SGHAT and FQNNGV. Between the trimmed V and J ends, which lost 3 bases and 5 bases, there was a span of 13 bases. The CDR3 contains 15 residues.

This clone was observed a handful of times. The chain carries TRBV28 and TRBJ2-7, with TRBD1 matching over 12 bases. With V trimmed by 9 bases and J by 5 bases, 11 bases remained unmatched. In germline, CDR1 is MDHEN, CDR2 SYDVKM. The CDR3 contains 15 residues. The CDR3: CASLPAGTGGDEQYF. CDR3 nucleotides: TGTGCCAGTCTCCCGGCCGGGACAGGGGGCGACGAGCAGTACTTC.

The rearrangement links TRBV4-3 to TRBJ1-6, with TRBD1 matching over 11 bases. V was pared by 1 base and J by 9 bases, with 2 bases of the junction left unmatched. Germline CDR1 LGHNA, CDR2 YSLEER. The CDR3 runs 15 residues. CDR3: CASSQVGQGVSPLHF. DNA for the CDR3: TGCGCCAGCAGCCAAGTGGGACAGGGGGTTTCACCCCTCCACTTT.

V usage is TRBV7-2 and J usage is TRBJ2-5; no clear D gene. The V and J ends lost 2 bases and 4 bases respectively, with 8 bases between them. This CDR3 has 13 residues. Germline loops: CDR1 SGHTA, CDR2 FQGNSA. CDR3 sequence reads: CASSLNRLETQYF. CDR3 nucleotide sequence: TGTGCCAGCAGCTTAAATCGTCTAGAGACCCAGTACTTC.

The chain uses TRBV6-6 and TRBJ1-5, with D possibly matching TRBD1 (5 bases). Trimming pared 6 bases from V and 6 bases from J, leaving 21 bases between. Germline CDR1 and CDR2: MNHNY and SVGAGI (reference sequence). The CDR3 is 16 amino acids. In DNA form, the CDR3 reads TGTGCCAGCAGCCCACGCCGGGGGGTCGATATTCAGCCCCAGCATTTT. Translated: CASSPRRGVDIQPQHF.

The rearrangement uses TRBV10-1 and TRBJ1-6; D remains ambiguous. V was pared by 2 bases and J by 4 bases, with 6 bases between. Germline CDR1 reads WNHNN; CDR2 reads SYGVQD (reference sequence). This CDR3 region has 14 residues. CDR3 DNA sequence: TGCGCCAGCAGTGAGAGTCGGTATAATTCACCCCTCCACTTT. It encodes CASSESRYNSPLHF.

This clone was seen a handful of times. The genes are TRBV30 and TRBJ1-5, with no clear D. The V and J ends lost 2 bases and 0 bases respectively, with 5 bases between them. This CDR3 is built from 13 residues. The germline CDR1 and CDR2 sequences are GTSNPN and SVGIG (reference sequence). The CDR3, as DNA: TGTGCCTGGAGTCCAGATAGCAATCAGCCCCAGCATTTT. This gives the protein CAWSPDSNQPQHF.

Only one count was recorded for this clone. The chain combines TRBV27 with TRBJ1-2; a possible D gene is TRBD1 (6 bases). The CDR3 has 15 residues. Germline V gene data show CDR1 as MNHEY and CDR2 as SMNVEV (reference sequence). Trimming cost V 11 bases and J 0 bases, with 19 bases left between them. CDR3 sequence reads: CAARDTGRPNYGYTF. The DNA of the CDR3 is TGTGCCGCCCGGGACACAGGGCGGCCTAACTATGGCTACACCTTC.

The V gene is TRBV29-1, the J gene TRBJ1-2, with D unclear. CDR1 and CDR2 (germline): SQVTM, ANQGSEA. The V end was cut by 6 bases, the J end by 3 bases, with 11 bases between. The CDR3 is 12 amino acids. The CDR3 nucleotides are TGCAGCGTCCCCGCAGGCCACTATGGCTACACCTTC. Protein sequence: CSVPAGHYGYTF.